These T cell receptor beta chains were read from a single sample in a study of STAT5B mutations in CD4+ large granular lymphocyte leukemia. Method: immunoSEQ multiplex PCR; TCRdb's copy keeps in-frame clones and lacks some. Among under 40,000 clones, about 78% were seen once, and the ten largest hold about 2.5%. Sequencing was carried out using CD4+ T cells from blood buffy coats. Receptors originate from a human donor in good health. Each CDR3 is given with its conserved first and last residue. Each record gives: D gene, V gene, J gene, clone size, CDR3 DNA, CDR3 protein. The D gene is left open where the match is weak. For some rows the clone size is stated as once, few or many, or as a class when expanded; others skip it.

>-|TRBV5-8|TRBJ2-3|-
TGTGCCAGCAGCTTGCAAGATACGCAGTATTTT
CASSLQDTQYF
>TRBD2|TRBV6-1|TRBJ2-2|once
TGTGCCAGCAGTGGCCCAGCGGGAGCTAACACCGGGGAGCTGTTTTTT
CASSGPAGANTGELFF
>-|TRBV11-2|TRBJ2-5|-
TGTGCCAGCAGCTATCAAACAGGCCAGGGGACCCAGTACTTC
CASSYQTGQGTQYF
>-|TRBV18|TRBJ2-7|-
TGTGCCAGCTCGCAGACGCTCTCCTACGAGCAGTACTTC
CASSQTLSYEQYF
>-|TRBV6-5|TRBJ2-4|-
TGTGCCAGCAGCCCCCGGGATCCCAAAAACATTCAGTACTTC
CASSPRDPKNIQYF
>TRBD1|TRBV7-3|TRBJ2-7|once
TGTGCCAGCAGCCTAGACAGGGGCGAGCAGTACTTC
CASSLDRGEQYF
>TRBD2|TRBV11-2|TRBJ2-1|-
TGTGCCAGCAGCTTGACGAGCGGGAACTACAATGAGCAGTTCTTC
CASSLTSGNYNEQFF
>-|TRBV27|TRBJ1-6|-
TGTGCCAGCAGCGTCTCCTATAATTCACCCCTCCACTTT
CASSVSYNSPLHF
>TRBD2|TRBV9|TRBJ2-3|once
TGTGCCAGCAGCCCCAGCGGGGGGACCACAGATACGCAGTATTTT
CASSPSGGTTDTQYF
>TRBD2|TRBV14|TRBJ2-3|-
TGTGCCAGCAGCCAACTGAGCGGGGCAACCGAAGATACGCAGTATTTT
CASSQLSGATEDTQYF
>-|TRBV4-2|TRBJ1-3|-
TGTGCCAGCAGCCAAGTTTCAGTTAGCCGCTCTGGAAACACCATATATTTT
CASSQVSVSRSGNTIYF
>-|TRBV19|TRBJ1-4|-
TGTGCCAGTAAGGAGCGCCCAACTAATGAAAAACTGTTTTTT
CASKERPTNEKLFF
>TRBD2|TRBV2|TRBJ2-3|-
TGTGCCAGCTTAAGCGGGGGCACAGATACGCAGTATTTT
CASLSGGTDTQYF
>-|TRBV2|TRBJ1-1|-
TGTGCCAGCACTCAGGACGGGTACACTGAAGCTTTCTTT
CASTQDGYTEAFF
>-|TRBV11-1|TRBJ1-2|-
TGTGCCAGCAGCCCCCTTACTCAGGTTGGGGGCTACACCTTC
CASSPLTQVGGYTF
>-|TRBV11-3|TRBJ2-2|-
TGTGCCAGCAGCCCCGCTAGAGCCGGGGAGCTGTTTTTT
CASSPARAGELFF
>-|TRBV5-1|TRBJ1-2|-
TGCGCCAGCAGCTTGGTCGAGACAGGAGCTAACTATGGCTACACCTTC
CASSLVETGANYGYTF
>-|TRBV7-9|TRBJ1-1|few
TGTGCCAGCAGCTTAGGAGTTGACACTGAAGCTTTCTTT
CASSLGVDTEAFF
>-|TRBV18|TRBJ2-1|-
TGTGCCAGCTCACCCTATTCCCCGCGGACCTACAATGAGCAGTTCTTC
CASSPYSPRTYNEQFF
>TRBD1|TRBV5-5|TRBJ1-2|once
TGTGCCAGCAGCTTGCAGGGGGCGGGTGGCTACACCTTC
CASSLQGAGGYTF
>-|TRBV20-1|TRBJ2-3|-
TGCAGTGCTTTGGAGTCAGATACGCAGTATTTT
CSALESDTQYF
>-|TRBV19|TRBJ2-5|-
TGTGCCAGTAGTATGGGGGTTCCCCAAGAGACCCAGTACTTC
CASSMGVPQETQYF
>-|TRBV6-6|TRBJ1-3|-
TGTGCCAGCAGTGTATCAGACGTAAGGAACACCATATATTTT
CASSVSDVRNTIYF
>-|TRBV30|TRBJ1-5|-
TGTGCCTGGAGTCGGGGGGCTTATCAGCCCCAGCATTTT
CAWSRGAYQPQHF
>TRBD1|TRBV5-6|TRBJ1-2|once
TGTGCCAGCAGCTTGGTTGTGGACAGGGCGGATGATGGCTACACCTTC
CASSLVVDRADDGYTF
>TRBD1|TRBV5-6|TRBJ2-5|-
TGTGCCAGCAGCTTTAGGACAGGGGTCGGAGAGACCCAGTACTTC
CASSFRTGVGETQYF
>-|TRBV5-6|TRBJ2-3|-
TGTGCCAGCAGCTTATTGGCGGATACGCAGTATTTT
CASSLLADTQYF
>-|TRBV7-2|TRBJ2-6|-
TGTGCCAGCAGCCCCCAGACAAGGTCTGGGGCCAACGTCCTGACTTTC
CASSPQTRSGANVLTF
>-|TRBV25-1|TRBJ2-7|once
TGTGCCAGCAGTGATGCCCACTACGAGCAGTACTTC
CASSDAHYEQYF
>-|TRBV10-3|TRBJ1-1|few
TGTGCCATCAGGTGGGACATTAGTCCGAACACTGAAGCTTTCTTT
CAIRWDISPNTEAFF
>-|TRBV18|TRBJ1-5|-
TGTGCCAGCTCTAACAGGGAAGGGTCGAATCAGCCCCAGCATTTT
CASSNREGSNQPQHF
>-|TRBV5-1|TRBJ1-2|-
TGCGCCAGCAGCTTGGGGCCCCCGAATCTTACCTTC
CASSLGPPNLTF
>-|TRBV28|TRBJ2-7|-
TGTGCCAGCAGTCGAGATAGCTCCTACGAGCAGTACTTC
CASSRDSSYEQYF
>-|TRBV27|TRBJ2-3|-
TGTGCCAGCAGTTTACAGGGAGGGGGGGGCACAGATACGCAGTATTTT
CASSLQGGGGTDTQYF
>TRBD1|TRBV30|TRBJ2-7|-
TGTGCCTGCACAGGGGGCGGCTACGAGCAGTACTTC
CACTGGGYEQYF
>TRBD2|TRBV7-2|TRBJ2-1|-
TGTGCCAGCAGCTTATCCTTTGGGGAGGGCAATGAGCAGTTCTTC
CASSLSFGEGNEQFF
>TRBD1|TRBV6-1|TRBJ1-3|-
TGTGCCAGCACCCGGACAGGGTTAGGAAACACCATATATTTT
CASTRTGLGNTIYF
>TRBD1|TRBV7-9|TRBJ2-7|-
TGTGCCAGCAGCTTAGGGACAGGGACGGAGCAGTACTTC
CASSLGTGTEQYF
>-|TRBV7-9|TRBJ1-1|-
TGTGCCAGCAGCTTCACGGAGGGGAACACTGAAGCTTTCTTT
CASSFTEGNTEAFF
>-|TRBV14|TRBJ2-5|-
TGTGCCAGCAGCCAAGTTGTGGCGGGAGAGACCCAGTACTTC
CASSQVVAGETQYF
>-|TRBV1|TRBJ2-5|-
TGCACCAGCAGCCAAGGCCTAGCGGACCCCCCAAGGGAAGAGACCCAGTACTTC
CTSSQGLADPPREETQYF
>-|TRBV6-1|TRBJ2-7|-
TGTGCCAGCAGTGAACTGCCTCAGGGGTCAGACTCCTACGAGCAGTACTTC
CASSELPQGSDSYEQYF
>TRBD1|TRBV18|TRBJ1-1|-
TGTGCCAGCTCTTCTAGACAGGGAGGCACTGAAGCTTTCTTT
CASSSRQGGTEAFF
>TRBD1|TRBV30|TRBJ1-2|-
TGTGCCTGGAGTGGGGGACAGGACATCTATGGCTACACCTTC
CAWSGGQDIYGYTF
>-|TRBV5-4|TRBJ1-1|-
TGTGCCAGCAGTTATATACAGGGCACAGGGGAAGCTTTCTTT
CASSYIQGTGEAFF
>-|TRBV5-5|TRBJ1-2|-
TGTGCCAGCAGCTTGCAGGGGATAGCGGGCTATGGCTACACCTTC
CASSLQGIAGYGYTF
>-|TRBV7-2|TRBJ2-7|-
TGTGCCAGCAGCCAGAGGGGACATGGAAGTTACGAGCAGTACTTC
CASSQRGHGSYEQYF
>-|TRBV5-1|TRBJ2-1|-
TGCGCCAGCAGCGGGGGGGCGTCGGTCATCGAGCAGTTCTTC
CASSGGASVIEQFF
>TRBD1|TRBV4-1|TRBJ1-5|-
TGCGCCAGCAGCCAACTCCCCCCGGGACAGGGGGGAAGCAATCAGCCCCAGCATTTT
CASSQLPPGQGGSNQPQHF
>TRBD2|TRBV6-6|TRBJ2-1|-
TGTGCCAGCACCAACCTGGGGAGCGGGGGGGGAAATGAGCAGTTCTTC
CASTNLGSGGGNEQFF
>-|TRBV6-5|TRBJ2-1|-
TGTGCCAGCAGTTACCGGGAGCAGTTCTTC
CASSYREQFF
>-|TRBV2|TRBJ1-1|few
TGTGCCAGCAGTGAGGGGGGTGGATCCCCAGCTTTCTTT
CASSEGGGSPAFF
>TRBD1|TRBV2|TRBJ1-4|-
TGTGCCAGCAATCCCCGGGACAGCGAAAATGAAAAACTGTTTTTT
CASNPRDSENEKLFF
>-|TRBV7-8|TRBJ2-1|once
TGTGCCAGCAGCTTAGCAATGAGGGGGGAGCAGTTCTTC
CASSLAMRGEQFF
>-|TRBV11-2|TRBJ2-1|-
TGTGCCAGCAGCTTAGCAACAGGGAATGAGCAGTTCTTC
CASSLATGNEQFF
>-|TRBV7-6|TRBJ2-2|-
TGTGCCAGCAGCTTAGCGGCAGGAACGAACACCGGGGAGCTGTTTTTT
CASSLAAGTNTGELFF
>TRBD1|TRBV19|TRBJ1-4|-
TGTGCCAGTAGTATAACCTCCGGGACAGGGATATCAACTAATGAAAAACTGTTTTTT
CASSITSGTGISTNEKLFF
>-|TRBV6-4|TRBJ1-4|-
TGTGCCAGCAAGATGGACGCCGGGGGTGAAAAACTGTTTTTT
CASKMDAGGEKLFF
>TRBD1|TRBV19|TRBJ1-5|-
TGTGCCAGTAGTATCCAGGGGGCGGCTGGCAATCAGCCCCAGCATTTT
CASSIQGAAGNQPQHF
>-|TRBV11-2|TRBJ2-7|-
TGTGCCAGCAGGAGAATTCAGGGAGGATGGGCCTACGAGCAGTACTTC
CASRRIQGGWAYEQYF